The present entry profiles one TCR beta chain with its context. Its specificity is unknown. This entry comes from a study of chemoradiotherapy in HPV16-positive cancers. General observations from the study: Non-HPV-specific T cells did not expand in tumors during treatment, whereas candidate HPV-specific clones and E7-related motifs did. HPV-responsive T-cell expansion during chemoradiotherapy was linked to improved recurrence-free survival in HPV16-positive patients.

Profiling relied on immunoSEQ multiplex PCR, and the TCRdb table lists in-frame clones only, not all of them. The sample lists 6,200 or so clones; less than 85% were seen once. Over chemoradiotherapy, repertoires were sampled more than once. The CDR3 has 13 residues. Germline V gene sequence: CDR1 SGHVT, CDR2 SQSDAQ. Trimming took off 5 bases at V and 5 bases at J, with 13 bases between the two ends. The V and J genes are TRBV7-4 and TRBJ2-7; TRBD1 might be the D (5 bases). This TCR derives from a human donor with HPV-associated anogenital cancer. The specimen was tumor tissue, collected from a patient who underwent chemoradiotherapy. DNA of the CDR3: TGTGCCAGCAGCCCACCCAGGGAACACGAGCAGTACTTC. Its protein is CASSPPREHEQYF.